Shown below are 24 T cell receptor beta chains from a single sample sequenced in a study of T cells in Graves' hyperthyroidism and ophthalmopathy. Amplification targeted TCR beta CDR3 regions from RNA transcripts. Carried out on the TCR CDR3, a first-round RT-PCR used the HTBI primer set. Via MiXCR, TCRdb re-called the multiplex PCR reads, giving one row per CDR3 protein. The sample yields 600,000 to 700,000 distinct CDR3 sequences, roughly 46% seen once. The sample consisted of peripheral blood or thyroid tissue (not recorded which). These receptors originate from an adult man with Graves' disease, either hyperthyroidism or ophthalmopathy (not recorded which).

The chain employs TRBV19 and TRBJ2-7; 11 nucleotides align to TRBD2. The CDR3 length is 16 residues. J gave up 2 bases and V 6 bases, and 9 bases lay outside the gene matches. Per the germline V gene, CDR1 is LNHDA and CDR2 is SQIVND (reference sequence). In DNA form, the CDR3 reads TGTGCCAGTAGCCCACCCGGGACTAGCGGCCCCTACGAGCAGTACTTC. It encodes CASSPPGTSGPYEQYF.

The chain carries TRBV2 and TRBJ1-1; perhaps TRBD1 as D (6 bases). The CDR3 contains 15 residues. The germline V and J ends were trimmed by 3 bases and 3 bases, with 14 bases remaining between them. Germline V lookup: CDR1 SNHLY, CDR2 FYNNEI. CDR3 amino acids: CASSEGRGLDTEAFF. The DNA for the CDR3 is TGTGCCAGCAGTGAGGGCAGGGGCTTGGACACTGAAGCTTTCTTT.

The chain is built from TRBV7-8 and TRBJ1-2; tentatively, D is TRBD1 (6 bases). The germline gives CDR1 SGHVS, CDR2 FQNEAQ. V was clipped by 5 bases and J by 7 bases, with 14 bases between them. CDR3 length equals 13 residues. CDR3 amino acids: CASSETGSAGYTF. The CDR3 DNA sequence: TGTGCCAGCAGCGAGACAGGTTCGGCTGGCTACACCTTC. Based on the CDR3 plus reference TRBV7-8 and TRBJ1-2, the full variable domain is GAGVSQSPRYKVAKRGQDVALRCDPISGHVSLFWYQQALGQGPEFLTYFQNEAQLDKSGLPSDRFFAERPEGSVSTLKIQRTQQEDSAVYLCASSETGSAGYTFGSGTRLTVV.

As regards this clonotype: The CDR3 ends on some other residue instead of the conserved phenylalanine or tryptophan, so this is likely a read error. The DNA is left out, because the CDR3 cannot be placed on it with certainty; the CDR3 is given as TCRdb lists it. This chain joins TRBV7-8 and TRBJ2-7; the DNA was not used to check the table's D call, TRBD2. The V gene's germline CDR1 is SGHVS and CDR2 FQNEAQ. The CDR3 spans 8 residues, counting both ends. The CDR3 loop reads CASSLPTS.

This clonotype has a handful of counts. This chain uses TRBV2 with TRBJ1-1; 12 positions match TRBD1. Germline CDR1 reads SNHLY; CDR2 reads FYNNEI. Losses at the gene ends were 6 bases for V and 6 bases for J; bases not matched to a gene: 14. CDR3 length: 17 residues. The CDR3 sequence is CASSTGTGGPRFAEAFF. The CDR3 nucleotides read TGTGCCAGCAGCACCGGGACAGGGGGCCCCAGATTTGCTGAAGCTTTCTTT.

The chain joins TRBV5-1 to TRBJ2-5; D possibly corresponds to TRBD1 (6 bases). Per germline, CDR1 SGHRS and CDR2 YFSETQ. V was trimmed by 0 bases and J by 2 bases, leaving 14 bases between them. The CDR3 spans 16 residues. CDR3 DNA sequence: TGCGCCAGCAGCTTGGCCCGGACAGCCGGACAAGAGACCCAGTACTTC. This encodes CASSLARTAGQETQYF.

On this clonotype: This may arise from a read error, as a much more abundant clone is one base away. The CDR3 sequence is CASSPDGGGSSYEQHF. CDR3 DNA sequence: TGTGCCAGCAGCCCGGACGGGGGAGGTTCCTCCTACGAGCAGCACTTC. This chain links TRBV7-2 with TRBJ2-7; D might be TRBD2 (6 bases). This CDR3 spans 16 amino acids. Germline V lookup: CDR1 SGHTA, CDR2 FQGNSA. The variable domain in full, completed from reference TRBV7-2 and TRBJ2-7, reads GAGVSQSPSNKVTEKGKDVELRCDPISGHTALYWYRQSLGQGLEFLIYFQGNSAPDKSGLPSDRFSAERTGGSVSTLTIQRTQQEDSAVYLCASSPDGGGSSYEQHFGPGTRLTVT.

Here the CDR3 reads CATSDAPGNTIYF. DNA for the CDR3: TGTGCCACCAGTGATGCTCCGGGAAACACCATATATTTT. The chain combines TRBV24-1 with TRBJ1-3; D is undetermined. Germline-derived CDR1 and CDR2 are KGHDR and SFDVKD. The CDR3 consists of 13 residues. V was cut by 3 bases and J by 4 bases, with 6 bases left in between.

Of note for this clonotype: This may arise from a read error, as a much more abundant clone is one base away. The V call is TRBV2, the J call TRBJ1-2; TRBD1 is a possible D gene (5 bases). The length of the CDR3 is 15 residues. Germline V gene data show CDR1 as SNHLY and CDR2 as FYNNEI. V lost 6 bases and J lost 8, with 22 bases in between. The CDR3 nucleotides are TGTGCCAGCAGGCCCCGGGACTCCCGGGCCCTGGGCTACACCTTC. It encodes CASRPRDSRALGYTF.

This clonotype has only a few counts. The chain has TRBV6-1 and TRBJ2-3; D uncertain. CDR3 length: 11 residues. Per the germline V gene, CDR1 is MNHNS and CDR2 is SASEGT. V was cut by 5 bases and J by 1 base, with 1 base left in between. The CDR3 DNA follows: TGTGCCAGCAGTCGCACAGATACGCAGTATTTT. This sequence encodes CASSRTDTQYF.

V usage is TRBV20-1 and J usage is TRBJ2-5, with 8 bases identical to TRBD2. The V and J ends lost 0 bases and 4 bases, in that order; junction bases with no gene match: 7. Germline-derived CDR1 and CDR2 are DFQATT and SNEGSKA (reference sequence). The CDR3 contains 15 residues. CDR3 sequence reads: CSARDQAGGGETQYF. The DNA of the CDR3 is TGCAGTGCTAGAGATCAGGCGGGAGGAGGAGAGACCCAGTACTTC.

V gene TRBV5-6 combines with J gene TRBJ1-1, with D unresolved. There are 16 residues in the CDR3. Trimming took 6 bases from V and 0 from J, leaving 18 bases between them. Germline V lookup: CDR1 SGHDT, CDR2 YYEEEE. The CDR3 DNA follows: TGTGCCAGCATCCCCTTTTTCGAAGGAGTGAACACTGAAGCTTTCTTT. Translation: CASIPFFEGVNTEAFF.

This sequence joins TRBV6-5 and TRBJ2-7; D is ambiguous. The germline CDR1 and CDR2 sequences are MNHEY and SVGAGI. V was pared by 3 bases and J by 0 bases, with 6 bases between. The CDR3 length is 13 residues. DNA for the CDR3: TGTGCCAGCAGTTATCAGACCTCCTACGAGCAGTACTTC. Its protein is CASSYQTSYEQYF.

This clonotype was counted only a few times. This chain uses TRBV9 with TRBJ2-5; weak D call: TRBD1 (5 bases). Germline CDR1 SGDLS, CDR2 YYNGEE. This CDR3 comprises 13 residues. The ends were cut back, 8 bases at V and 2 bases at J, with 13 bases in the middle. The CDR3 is CASGWTQQETQYF. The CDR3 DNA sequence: TGTGCCAGTGGCTGGACACAACAAGAGACCCAGTACTTC.

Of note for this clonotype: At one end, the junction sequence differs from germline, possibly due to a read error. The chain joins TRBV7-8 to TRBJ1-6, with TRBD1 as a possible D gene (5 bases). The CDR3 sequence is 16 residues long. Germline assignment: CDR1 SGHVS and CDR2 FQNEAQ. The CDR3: CASSQVPGWTNSPLHF. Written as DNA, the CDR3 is TGCGCCAGCAGCCAAGTTCCGGGCTGGACAAATTCACCCCTCCACTTT.

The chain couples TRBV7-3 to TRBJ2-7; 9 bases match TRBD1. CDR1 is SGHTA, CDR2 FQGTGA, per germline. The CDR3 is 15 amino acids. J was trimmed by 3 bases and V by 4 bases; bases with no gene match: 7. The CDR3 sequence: CASSSPGTGLYEQYF. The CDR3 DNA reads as TGTGCCAGCAGCTCGCCCGGGACAGGGCTCTACGAGCAGTACTTC.

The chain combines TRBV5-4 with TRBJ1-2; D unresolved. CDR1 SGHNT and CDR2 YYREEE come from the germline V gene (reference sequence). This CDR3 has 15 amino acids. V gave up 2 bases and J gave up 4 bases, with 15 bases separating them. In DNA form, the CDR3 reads TGTGCCAGCAGCTTCGGCCAGGCTGTGAGCTATGGCTACACCTTC. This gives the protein CASSFGQAVSYGYTF.

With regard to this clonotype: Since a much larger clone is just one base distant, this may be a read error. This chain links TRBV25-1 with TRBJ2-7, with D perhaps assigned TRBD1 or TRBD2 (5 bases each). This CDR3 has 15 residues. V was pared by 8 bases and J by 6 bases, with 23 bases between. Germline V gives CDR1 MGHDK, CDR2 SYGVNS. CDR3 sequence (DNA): TGTGCCAGCTCAGGGACCTGGCCGATAGGCTCCGAGCAGTACTTC. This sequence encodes CASSGTWPIGSEQYF.

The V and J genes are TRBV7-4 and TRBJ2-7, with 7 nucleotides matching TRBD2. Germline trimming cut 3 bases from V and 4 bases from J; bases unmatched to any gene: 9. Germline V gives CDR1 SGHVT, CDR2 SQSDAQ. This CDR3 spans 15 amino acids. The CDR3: CASSLGRGSAYEQYF. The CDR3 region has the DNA TGTGCCAGCAGCTTGGGGCGGGGGAGTGCTTACGAGCAGTACTTC.

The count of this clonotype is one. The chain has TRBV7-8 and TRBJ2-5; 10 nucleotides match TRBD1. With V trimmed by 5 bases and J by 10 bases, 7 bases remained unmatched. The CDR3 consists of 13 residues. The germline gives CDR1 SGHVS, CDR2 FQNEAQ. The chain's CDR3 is CASSRQGATVQYF. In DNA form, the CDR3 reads TGTGCCAGCAGCCGACAGGGGGCGACGGTCCAGTACTTC.

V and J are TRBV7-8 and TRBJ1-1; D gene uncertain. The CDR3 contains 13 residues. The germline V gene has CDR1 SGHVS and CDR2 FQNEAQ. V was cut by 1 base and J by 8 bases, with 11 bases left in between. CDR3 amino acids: CASSLVGGDEAFF. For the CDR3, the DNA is TGTGCCAGCAGCTTAGTCGGTGGAGACGAAGCTTTCTTT.

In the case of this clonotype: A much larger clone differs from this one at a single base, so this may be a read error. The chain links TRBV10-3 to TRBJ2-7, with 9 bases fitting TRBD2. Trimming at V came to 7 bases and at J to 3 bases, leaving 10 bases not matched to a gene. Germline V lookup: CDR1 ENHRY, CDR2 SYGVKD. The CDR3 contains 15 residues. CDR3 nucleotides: TGTGCCATCAATGGTCCTAGCGGGACCGACTACGAGCAGTACTTC. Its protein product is CAINGPSGTDYEQYF.

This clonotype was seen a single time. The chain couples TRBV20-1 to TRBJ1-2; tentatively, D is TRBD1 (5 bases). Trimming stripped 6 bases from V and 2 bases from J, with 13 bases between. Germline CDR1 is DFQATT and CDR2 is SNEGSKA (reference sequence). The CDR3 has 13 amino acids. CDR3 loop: CSAYLGVNYGYTF. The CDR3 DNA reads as TGCAGTGCATATTTGGGGGTGAACTATGGCTACACCTTC.

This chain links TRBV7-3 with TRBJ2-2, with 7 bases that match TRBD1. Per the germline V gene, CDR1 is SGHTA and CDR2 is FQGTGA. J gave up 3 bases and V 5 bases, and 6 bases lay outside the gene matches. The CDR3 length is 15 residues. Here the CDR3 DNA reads TGTGCCAGCAGCATATCCGGGACAGACACCGGGGAGCTGTTTTTT. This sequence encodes CASSISGTDTGELFF.